Listed here are 9 T cell receptor beta chains from one sample, sequenced in a study of cytomegalovirus exposure and HLA in healthy donors. PCR amplification relied on 60 Vbeta primers (plus 13 Jbeta primers). Data came from immunoSEQ multiplex PCR; TCRdb stores just in-frame clones and leaves some out. The repertoire holds about 130,000 clones, with about 71% as singletons. The sequenced sample consisted of PBMCs. These receptors came from a woman in her sixties or seventies in good health and CMV-seropositive.

V usage is TRBV25-1 and J usage is TRBJ1-2; D possibly corresponds to TRBD1 (6 bases). Per the germline V gene, CDR1 is MGHDK and CDR2 is SYGVNS. There are 16 residues in the CDR3. The V and J ends lost 1 base and 6 bases respectively, with 18 bases between them. The CDR3 loop is CASSEFPLGRGDGYTF. The DNA of the CDR3 is TGTGCCAGCAGTGAATTCCCTCTCGGGAGGGGGGATGGCTACACCTTC.

The CDR3 reads CASISRAAGTEAFF. In nucleotides, the CDR3 is TGTGCCAGCATCAGTAGGGCCGCGGGCACTGAAGCTTTCTTT. This rearrangement joins TRBV27 to TRBJ1-1; D not certain. Trimming removed 7 bases from V and 4 bases from J, with 16 bases in between. CDR3 length equals 14 residues. The germline V gene encodes CDR1 MNHEY and CDR2 SMNVEV (reference sequence).

This sequence joins TRBV6-5 and TRBJ1-1; D gene uncertain. Germline CDR1 reads MNHEY; CDR2 reads SVGAGI. This CDR3 contains 14 residues. V lost 11 bases and J lost 0, with 16 bases in between. CDR3 bases: TGTGCCTCCTCCAAGGGAGGGTTGAACACTGAAGCTTTCTTT. Amino acids: CASSKGGLNTEAFF.

The rearrangement links TRBV5-6 to TRBJ1-5; D is ambiguous. The CDR3 is made up of 14 amino acids. Germline V CDR1 and CDR2: SGHDT, YYEEEE. V was trimmed by 1 base and J by 0 bases, leaving 5 bases between them. This CDR3 is CASSLTVSNQPQHF. The DNA of the CDR3 is TGTGCCAGCAGCTTGACAGTTAGCAATCAGCCCCAGCATTTT.

The chain joins TRBV5-5 to TRBJ1-2; no firm D call. Trimming shortened V by 4 bases and J by 6 bases, and 13 bases separated the two germline ends. This CDR3 region has 13 residues. Germline values: CDR1 SGHKS, CDR2 YYEKEE (reference sequence). This CDR3 is CASSRSLGDGYTF. CDR3 sequence (DNA): TGTGCCAGCAGCCGCTCGCTTGGAGATGGCTACACCTTC.

The DNA of the CDR3 is TGTGCCAGTAGTGAGAACAGGGGGCGAGACGAGCAGTACTTC. Its translation: CASSENRGRDEQYF. The chain uses TRBV19 and TRBJ2-7, with 9 bases identical to TRBD1. Germline V gene sequence: CDR1 LNHDA, CDR2 SQIVND (reference sequence). The CDR3 spans 14 residues. With 5 bases clipped from V and 5 bases from J, the junction kept 7 bases outside the gene matches.

The chain uses TRBV19 and TRBJ1-1, with D perhaps TRBD1 (5 bases). CDR1 is LNHDA, CDR2 SQIVND, per germline (reference sequence). The V gene lost 9 bases and the J gene lost 4 bases, with 15 bases spanning the gap. This CDR3 spans 13 amino acids. The CDR3: CASQVGLGTEAFF. CDR3 coding DNA: TGTGCCAGCCAGGTGGGGCTGGGCACTGAAGCTTTCTTT.

Only a few counts were recorded for this clone. V gene TRBV5-5 combines with J gene TRBJ2-2, with D maybe TRBD2 (6 bases). V was shortened by 2 bases and J by 3 bases, with 8 bases between the two germline ends. This CDR3 is 14 amino acids long. Per germline, CDR1 SGHKS and CDR2 YYEKEE (reference sequence). The DNA of the CDR3 is TGTGCCAGCAGCTTTTCGGGGGACACCGGGGAGCTGTTTTTT. Translation: CASSFSGDTGELFF.

This clone came up a few times. This rearrangement joins TRBV29-1 to TRBJ1-5, with 7 nucleotides matching TRBD1. V was clipped by 4 bases and J by 6 bases; unmatched bases: 6. The CDR3 consists of 13 residues. Germline CDR1 reads SQVTM; CDR2 reads ANQGSEA. CDR3 DNA sequence: TGCAGCGTTGCCGGGACAGAGGGTCAGCCCCAGCATTTT. It codes for CSVAGTEGQPQHF.